One and the same sample provided the 13 T cell receptor beta chains below, sequenced in a study of human T cells and chemical hapten exposure. Time point given: patch test 3, about 24 weeks after DPC sensitization. Described treatment: therapeutic diphenylcyclopropenone sensitization with weekly scalp DPC. One entry per CDR3 protein results from TCRdb running MiXCR on the RACE reads. Here the sample spans tens of thousands of distinct CDR3 sequences, approximately 11% being singletons. Source: whole blood, taken in connection with sensitization to the hapten diphenylcyclopropenone (DPC). Receptor source: a woman aged 25 to 39 with alopecia areata. Some clones in this sample may be carry-over from other donors' samples.

The chain recombines TRBV7-9 with TRBJ1-1; 8 bases are a match to TRBD1. V lost 1 base to trimming and J lost 1 base; unmatched junction nucleotides: 5. Germline V lookup: CDR1 SEHNR, CDR2 FQNEAQ (reference sequence). There are 16 residues in the CDR3. The CDR3: CASSLVSGTGNTEAFF. The CDR3 region has the DNA TGTGCCAGCAGCTTAGTGTCCGGGACAGGGAACACTGAAGCTTTCTTT.

Only a few counts were recorded for this clonotype. The DNA of the CDR3 is TGTGCCAGTAAGACCCTCGGCTATTCACCCCTCCACTTT. Translated: CASKTLGYSPLHF. J is TRBJ1-6 and V is TRBV19, with unresolved D. V was pared by 7 bases and J by 8 bases, with 12 bases between. CDR1 is LNHDA, CDR2 SQIVND, per germline (reference sequence). This CDR3 spans 13 amino acids.

This clonotype was counted ten times or more. J is TRBJ1-6 and V is TRBV6-5, with D uncertain. The V gene's germline CDR1 is MNHEY and CDR2 SVGAGI. The CDR3 totals 13 residues. V was cut by 2 bases and J by 8 bases, with 7 bases left in between. CDR3 sequence (DNA): TGTGCCAGCAGTTACGGTGTCGATTCACCCCTCCACTTT. It specifies CASSYGVDSPLHF.

This clonotype was counted many times. The chain links TRBV13 to TRBJ1-2; no reliable D call. Trimming stripped 3 bases from V and 7 bases from J, with 12 bases between. The germline V gene encodes CDR1 PRHDT and CDR2 FYEKMQ (reference sequence). The CDR3 totals 13 residues. This chain's CDR3 is CASSLPSLSGYTF. In nucleotides, the CDR3 is TGTGCCAGCAGCTTGCCGTCACTTAGTGGCTACACCTTC.

This clonotype was counted only a few times. J is TRBJ1-1 and V is TRBV27, with TRBD1 identical over 11 bases. There are 18 residues in the CDR3. CDR1 is MNHEY, CDR2 SMNVEV, per germline (reference sequence). V was clipped by 3 bases and J by 4 bases; unmatched bases: 13. CDR3 bases: TGTGCCAGCAGTTTTCGGACAGGGGGCGCTCGTTTGGGCACTGAAGCTTTCTTT. Translated, it gives CASSFRTGGARLGTEAFF.

This clonotype was counted only a few times. The V call is TRBV4-3, the J call TRBJ1-3; D is possibly TRBD1 (6 bases). The V and J ends lost 0 bases and 3 bases respectively, with 12 bases between them. Germline values: CDR1 LGHNA, CDR2 YSLEER. CDR3 size: 16 residues. The CDR3 DNA follows: TGCGCCAGCAGCCAAGATTGGGGGACATTTGGAAACACCATATATTTT. Residues: CASSQDWGTFGNTIYF.

This clonotype occurred a few times. The junction shows a germline mismatch at one end, possibly a read error. The J gene is TRBJ1-6, the V gene TRBV3-1; 7 nucleotides match TRBD1. Per germline, CDR1 LGHDT and CDR2 YNNKEL (reference sequence). The CDR3 spans 14 residues. The CDR3 nucleotides are TGTGCCAGCAACCAAGGGACAGTTGGGTCACCCCTCCACTTT. Translating it yields CASNQGTVGSPLHF.

A word on this clonotype: A much larger clonotype is one base distant, so this may be a read error. The chain has TRBV18 and TRBJ1-6; D might be TRBD1 (6 bases). Trimming left V 3 bases short and J 11 bases short, with 17 bases between. The CDR3 is 15 amino acids. Looked up from germline, CDR1 is KGHSH and CDR2 is LQKENI. The CDR3 region has the DNA TGTGCCAGCTCACCCCCGGGGGGCACCGGTGCACCCCTCCACTTT. This sequence encodes CASSPPGGTGAPLHF.

Only a few counts were recorded for this clonotype. In DNA, the CDR3 is TGCAGTGCTAGAGAACCTGAGGGTACGCAGTATTTT. It is translated as CSAREPEGTQYF. This chain links TRBV20-1 with TRBJ2-3, with D perhaps TRBD2 (5 bases). V lost 0 bases and J lost 8, with 9 bases in between. The CDR3 contains 12 residues. Germline loops: CDR1 DFQATT, CDR2 SNEGSKA (reference sequence).

This chain links TRBV5-4 with TRBJ2-5; TRBD1 matches 7 bases. Germline values: CDR1 SGHNT, CDR2 YYREEE (reference sequence). The CDR3 covers 14 residues. The junction had 4 bases not matched to a gene; V was cut back by 1 base and J by 4 bases. The CDR3 loop reads CASSLPGGRETQYF. DNA for the CDR3: TGTGCCAGCAGCTTGCCAGGGGGACGAGAGACCCAGTACTTC.

This clonotype was found a few times. The chain uses TRBV12-3 or TRBV12-4 and TRBJ2-7; D is perhaps TRBD2 (5 bases). The CDR3 has 15 amino acids. Trimming shortened V by 1 base and J by 3 bases, and 13 bases separated the two germline ends. DNA for the CDR3: TGTGCCAGCAGTTTAGGACGGGGTTGGGACTACGAGCAGTACTTC. This sequence encodes CASSLGRGWDYEQYF.

V usage is TRBV4-3 and J usage is TRBJ2-3; no firm D call. CDR1 is LGHNA and CDR2 is YSLEER in the germline V gene. The V end was cut by 4 bases, the J end by 1 base, with 12 bases between. The CDR3 sequence is 15 residues long. The DNA of the CDR3 is TGCGCCAGCAGCCTGTCCGGGTGGGGCACAGATACGCAGTATTTT. Its protein is CASSLSGWGTDTQYF.

This clonotype occurred many times. The chain recombines TRBV30 with TRBJ1-1; D gene unclear. The germline gives CDR1 GTSNPN, CDR2 SVGIG (reference sequence). The CDR3 has 14 amino acids. Trimming removed 2 bases at V and 1 base at J, with 11 bases between. CDR3 sequence (DNA): TGTGCCTGGAGTAACCCCCGCGGGAACACTGAAGCTTTCTTT. It encodes CAWSNPRGNTEAFF. Variable domain in full (rest from reference TRBV30 and TRBJ1-1): SQTIHQWPATLVQPVGSPLSLECTVEGTSNPNLYWYRQAAGRGLQLLFYSVGIGQISSEVPQNLSASRPQDRQFILSSKKLLLSDSGFYLCAWSNPRGNTEAFFGQGTRLTVV.